One sample yielded the 27 T cell receptor beta chains listed below, sequenced in a study of blood T cell repertoires in COVID-19. Clones were read by immunoSEQ multiplex PCR, and TCRdb kept only the in-frame ones, dropping some. The sample has about 370,000 clones; around 87% are singletons. Sequences were obtained from PBMCs or T cells enriched from blood (not recorded which). The receptors here all came from a man younger than 35 who had recovered from COVID-19.

This chain links TRBV5-5 with TRBJ2-3; TRBD2 agrees at 11 bases. The trim removed 0 bases at V and 6 bases at J, leaving 15 bases unmatched. The CDR3 loop spans 19 amino acids. The germline CDR1 and CDR2 sequences are SGHKS and YYEKEE (reference sequence). The CDR3 loop is CASSLASRGLAVLRDTQYF. For the CDR3, the DNA is TGTGCCAGCAGCTTGGCCTCCCGGGGACTAGCGGTTCTTAGGGATACGCAGTATTTT.

The chain joins TRBV5-1 to TRBJ2-1; 9 nucleotides agree with TRBD2. The CDR3 length is 16 residues. After removal of 0 bases from V and 2 bases from J, the junction contained 3 bases not matched to a gene. CDR1 is SGHRS, CDR2 YFSETQ, per germline. As DNA, the CDR3 is TGCGCCAGCAGCTTGGTCGCTAGCGGGGCCTACAATGAGCAGTTCTTC. This gives the protein CASSLVASGAYNEQFF.

This chain links TRBV29-1 with TRBJ2-1; 11 bases map to TRBD1. The CDR3 has 14 residues. Germline values: CDR1 SQVTM, CDR2 ANQGSEA. The ends lost 7 bases at V and 4 bases at J; junction bases unmatched: 6. CDR3 sequence reads: CSAGGTGGYNEQFF. The CDR3 nucleotides read TGCAGCGCCGGAGGGACAGGGGGTTACAATGAGCAGTTCTTC.

V is TRBV10-1 and J is TRBJ2-5, with a tentative D call TRBD1 (5 bases). V was pared by 6 bases and J by 5 bases, with 10 bases between. CDR3 length equals 12 residues. Germline CDR1 reads WNHNN; CDR2 reads SYGVQD (reference sequence). The CDR3 is CASSPAGETQYF. For the CDR3, the DNA is TGCGCCAGCAGCCCCGCAGGGGAGACCCAGTACTTC.

This chain uses TRBV11-2 with TRBJ1-4; 9 bases agree with TRBD1. V trimming: 5 bases; J trimming: 8 bases; junction bases outside the gene matches: 6. The CDR3 is 14 amino acids. The germline V gene has CDR1 SGHAT and CDR2 FQNNGV. In nucleotides, the CDR3 is TGTGCCAGCAGCCCGGGACAGGGTAACGAAAAACTGTTTTTT. This codes for CASSPGQGNEKLFF.

The CDR3 loop reads CASSLSTVSNQPQHF. CDR3 bases: TGTGCCAGCAGTTTATCAACAGTGAGCAATCAGCCCCAGCATTTT. The chain is built from TRBV27 and TRBJ1-5; D is ambiguous. Trimming removed 0 bases at V and 1 base at J, with 7 bases between. Germline lookup yields CDR1 MNHEY and CDR2 SMNVEV (reference sequence). The CDR3 length is 15 residues.

The chain has TRBV7-3 and TRBJ2-2; D ambiguous. The CDR3 is 14 amino acids. Germline lookup yields CDR1 SGHTA and CDR2 FQGTGA. Trimming removed 1 base from V and 6 bases from J, with 9 bases in between. CDR3 protein: CASSLSGGAGELFF. CDR3 sequence (DNA): TGTGCCAGCAGCTTAAGCGGTGGTGCCGGGGAGCTGTTTTTT.

The chain recombines TRBV12-2 with TRBJ1-1; the D call of TRBD1 is as the table states it, not checked on the DNA. TRBV12-2 is an annotated pseudogene. The CDR3 is 15 amino acids. This CDR3 reads CASRPDRVWVAEAFF. Written as DNA, the CDR3 is TGTGCAAGTCGCCCTGACAGGGTTTGGGTGGCTGAAGCTTTCTTT.

CDR3 bases: TGTGCCAGCCTCACCTTAGCGGGAGGGCCCTACAATGAGCAGTTCTTC. This sequence encodes CASLTLAGGPYNEQFF. V is TRBV28 and J is TRBJ2-1; 11 positions match TRBD2. The ends lost 8 bases at V and 2 bases at J; junction bases unmatched: 8. CDR3 length equals 16 residues. Germline V gives CDR1 MDHEN, CDR2 SYDVKM.

The V and J genes are TRBV6-1 and TRBJ1-1, with a weak D call TRBD1 (6 bases). Germline V gene lookup returns CDR1 MNHNS and CDR2 SASEGT. V was clipped by 1 base and J by 5 bases, with 14 bases between them. This CDR3 region has 15 residues. CDR3 region: CASSEVMRGQTEAFF. CDR3 bases: TGTGCCAGCAGTGAAGTTATGAGGGGACAAACTGAAGCTTTCTTT.

This chain links TRBV7-3 with TRBJ1-2, with D perhaps TRBD1 (6 bases). Germline CDR1 reads SGHTA; CDR2 reads FQGTGA. Trimming removed 5 bases from V and 0 bases from J, with 13 bases in between. The CDR3 totals 15 residues. CDR3 nucleotide sequence: TGTGCCAGCAGCCCCGGACAGCCTTCTAACTATGGCTACACCTTC. It codes for CASSPGQPSNYGYTF.

This chain uses TRBV23-1 with TRBJ2-2, with D uncertain. TRBV23-1 is an ORF for which the function is uncertain. The CDR3 is 16 amino acids. With 0 bases removed from V and 4 bases from J, the gap between germline ends came to 12 bases. CDR3 DNA: TGCGCCAGCAGTCAATCGATGGGCACCTGCACCGGGGAGCTGTTTTTT. Translation: CASSQSMGTCTGELFF.

The V gene is TRBV28, the J gene TRBJ2-1; possibly TRBD2 for D (5 bases). V shed 5 bases and J shed 0 bases, with 14 bases lying between them. CDR1 is MDHEN and CDR2 is SYDVKM in the germline V gene. The CDR3 length is 16 residues. This CDR3 is CASSRPLATSYNEQFF. DNA of the CDR3: TGTGCCAGCAGTCGCCCATTAGCGACCTCCTACAATGAGCAGTTCTTC.

The rearrangement uses TRBV6-1 and TRBJ1-5; 8 bases agree with TRBD1. V trimming: 3 bases; J trimming: 5 bases; junction bases outside the gene matches: 6. The CDR3 sequence is 15 residues long. Per the germline V gene, CDR1 is MNHNS and CDR2 is SASEGT. The CDR3 region has the DNA TGTGCCAGCAGTGACCTCCCAGGGGGCGATCAGCCCCAGCATTTT. This translates into CASSDLPGGDQPQHF.

The chain recombines TRBV9 with TRBJ1-2; TRBD1 agrees at 7 bases. V shed 3 bases and J 4 bases; nucleotides not matched to a gene: 9. The CDR3 totals 15 residues. Germline V lookup: CDR1 SGDLS, CDR2 YYNGEE. The CDR3: CASSETGTLRYGYTF. The CDR3 bases are TGTGCCAGCAGCGAGACAGGGACCCTCCGCTATGGCTACACCTTC.

J is TRBJ2-7 and V is TRBV28; 8 bases line up with TRBD1. Looked up from germline, CDR1 is MDHEN and CDR2 is SYDVKM. The CDR3 has 15 residues. V dropped 5 bases and J dropped 2; count of bases not matched to a gene: 8. The CDR3 loop is CASSNQGALTYEQYF. In DNA, the CDR3 is TGTGCCAGCAGTAATCAGGGGGCCCTCACCTACGAGCAGTACTTC.

The gene calls are TRBV11-3 and TRBJ2-7; D gene unclear. The V end was cut by 5 bases, the J end by 0 bases, with 11 bases between. The germline CDR1 and CDR2 sequences are SGHNT and YENEEA. CDR3 length: 14 amino acids. This CDR3 is CASSLASDSYEQYF. CDR3 nucleotides: TGTGCCAGCAGCCTGGCCAGTGACTCCTACGAGCAGTACTTC.

The chain uses TRBV19 and TRBJ2-3; D may be TRBD2 (6 bases). V lost 4 bases and J 4 bases, leaving 9 bases between the germline ends. The CDR3 contains 13 residues. In germline, CDR1 is LNHDA, CDR2 SQIVND (reference sequence). In DNA form, the CDR3 reads TGTGCCAGTAGTACGGGACTCGCAGATACGCAGTATTTT. It codes for CASSTGLADTQYF.

The chain combines TRBV7-9 with TRBJ2-7; 12 positions agree with TRBD1. CDR3 length: 17 amino acids. V lost 7 bases and J lost 2; bases outside the gene matches: 12. The germline CDR1 and CDR2 sequences are SEHNR and FQNEAQ (reference sequence). CDR3 bases: TGTGCCAGCACCCCACCCATCCGGGACAGGGGGCCCTACGAGCAGTACTTC. Protein sequence: CASTPPIRDRGPYEQYF.

The chain recombines TRBV25-1 with TRBJ2-7, with 7 bases identical to TRBD2. CDR3 size: 14 residues. Germline CDR1 MGHDK, CDR2 SYGVNS. Trimming cost V 3 bases and J 3 bases; bases outside gene matches: 5. The DNA of the CDR3 is TGTGCCAGCAGTGACCGGGGGGAGGTCTACGAGCAGTACTTC. This translates into CASSDRGEVYEQYF.

The chain employs TRBV11-2 and TRBJ2-7, with unresolved D. Germline CDR1 reads SGHAT; CDR2 reads FQNNGV. Trimming removed 5 bases from V and 6 bases from J, with 14 bases in between. The CDR3 is 13 amino acids. CDR3 coding DNA: TGTGCCAGCAGCCGTCCCGCGGTGGGCGAGCAGTACTTC. Translation: CASSRPAVGEQYF.

The genes are TRBV12-5 and TRBJ1-5, with D tentatively TRBD1 (6 bases). V shed 7 bases and J shed 7 bases, with 20 bases lying between them. From germline, CDR1 is LGHNT and CDR2 FRNRAP. This CDR3 region has 15 residues. CDR3 in amino acids: CASAAGAGVAQPQHF. CDR3 coding DNA: TGTGCTAGTGCGGCAGGAGCAGGGGTGGCCCAGCCCCAGCATTTT.

The V call is TRBV6-5, the J call TRBJ2-2, with 9 bases lining up with TRBD1. V was clipped by 5 bases and J by 5 bases; unmatched bases: 6. Germline V gives CDR1 MNHEY, CDR2 SVGAGI. CDR3 size: 15 residues. DNA of the CDR3: TGTGCCAGCAGTACCGGGACAGGGAGGACCGGGGAGCTGTTTTTT. This encodes CASSTGTGRTGELFF.

The CDR3 loop is CASSERGLAMNTGELFF. The CDR3 nucleotides read TGTGCCAGCAGTGAGAGGGGACTAGCGATGAACACCGGGGAGCTGTTTTTT. This chain connects TRBV2 to TRBJ2-2; 10 bases match TRBD2. J gave up 1 base and V 3 bases, and 5 bases lay outside the gene matches. The CDR3 has 17 residues. The germline V gene has CDR1 SNHLY and CDR2 FYNNEI.

The genes are TRBV30 and TRBJ2-7; 8 bases map to TRBD1. With V trimmed by 2 bases and J by 8 bases, 14 bases remained unmatched. Germline loops: CDR1 GTSNPN, CDR2 SVGIG (reference sequence). This CDR3 has 15 residues. The CDR3 DNA follows: TGTGCCTGGAGTTCCCCGACAGGGGAGTTTGGAAAGCAGTACTTC. It specifies CAWSSPTGEFGKQYF.

This clone was detected only a few times. The V gene is TRBV9, the J gene TRBJ1-6; 7 bases align to TRBD1. The junction had 10 bases not matched to a gene; V was cut back by 4 bases and J by 9 bases. The CDR3 runs to 15 residues. CDR1 and CDR2 (germline): SGDLS, YYNGEE. The CDR3 DNA follows: TGTGCCAGCAGCCCCCAGGGGGGCGCGGGTTCACCCCTCCACTTT. It is translated as CASSPQGGAGSPLHF. The full variable domain, with the rest looked up from reference TRBV9 and TRBJ1-6, is DSGVTQTPKHLITATGQRVTLRCSPRSGDLSVYWYQQSLDQGLQFLIQYYNGEERAKGNILERFSAQQFPDLHSELNLSSLELGDSALYFCASSPQGGAGSPLHFGNGTRLTVT.

The J gene is TRBJ1-2, the V gene TRBV2; D not certain. Trimming removed 0 bases at V and 7 bases at J, with 12 bases between. The CDR3 loop spans 14 amino acids. Germline-derived CDR1 and CDR2 are SNHLY and FYNNEI. The DNA of the CDR3 is TGTGCCAGCAGTGAAGCGGGCTTGGTGAGTGGCTACACCTTC. Amino acids: CASSEAGLVSGYTF.